This T cell receptor (beta chain) was profiled in a study of radiotherapy plus CTLA-4 blockade in lung cancer. Study background: Among patients, more than 15% showed objective responses, and 30% to 40% had disease control.

From germline, CDR1 is SGHRS and CDR2 YFSETQ. The CDR3 is made up of 15 amino acids. Trimming took off 4 bases at V and 0 bases at J, with 13 bases between the two ends. Whole-study findings and limits: Expansion in blood of tumor-derived TCR clones was seen after radiotherapy plus ipilimumab. Per reports, early blood T cell clone dynamics, plus interferon-beta, forecast response most strongly.

Focal radiation and CTLA-4 blockade (ipilimumab) were tested in chemo-refractory metastatic non-small-cell lung cancer patients. On this clone: The antigen is undetermined.

Clones were sequenced by immunoSEQ multiplex PCR, and TCRdb holds only the in-frame ones, with some missing. This repertoire shows more than 100,000 clones, over 80% found once; its top ten account for 6.9%. The sample here was peripheral blood, taken from a patient treated with radiotherapy plus ipilimumab. The J gene is TRBJ1-2, the V gene TRBV5-1; no clear D. The source of this sequence is a human donor with non-small cell lung cancer that progressed on radiotherapy plus ipilimumab. The CDR3 here is CASSTDLSSNYGYTF. CDR3 DNA sequence: TGCGCCAGCAGCACAGACCTCTCATCTAACTATGGCTACACCTTC.